Below, 2 T cell receptor beta chains from the same sample are listed, as sequenced in a study of OX40 agonist ivuxolimab in advanced cancers. Only in-frame clones appear in the TCRdb table, and some are missing; sequencing was by immunoSEQ multiplex PCR. In the table there are around 70,000 clones, around four fifths of which are singletons. Source: CD4+ or CD8+ T cells sorted from blood, taken in a trial of the OX40 agonist ivuxolimab. These TCRs come from an adult with an advanced solid tumor such as melanoma, head and neck, liver or kidney cancer.

V is TRBV13 and J is TRBJ1-3; maybe TRBD1 (6 bases). The germline V and J ends were trimmed by 3 bases and 1 base, with 13 bases remaining between them. CDR3 length: 16 amino acids. The germline CDR1 and CDR2 sequences are PRHDT and FYEKMQ (reference sequence). The CDR3 reads CASSFTGPTSGNTIYF. The CDR3 DNA reads TGTGCCAGCAGCTTCACAGGGCCGACTTCTGGAAACACCATATATTTT.

The count of this clone is one. The genes are TRBV19 and TRBJ1-2; 7 bases are shared with TRBD1. This CDR3 contains 13 residues. After removal of 2 bases from V and 7 bases from J, the junction contained 4 bases not matched to a gene. The germline V gene encodes CDR1 LNHDA and CDR2 SQIVND (reference sequence). In DNA form, the CDR3 reads TGTGCCAGTAGTATAAAGGGGGCGGCTGGCTACACCTTC. Amino acids: CASSIKGAAGYTF.